This TCR beta chain was observed in a study of shared clonotypes between healthy human individuals. Naive CD8 cells were CD45RO-negative, positively selected for CCR7, excluding terminally differentiated effector memory CD45RA+ cells. Here immunoSEQ multiplex PCR was the method, and the copy in TCRdb shows in-frame clones only, minus some. The sample shows more than 600,000 clones, 90% to 95% of them seen only once. Germline trimming cut 5 bases from V and 0 bases from J; bases unmatched to any gene: 4. Germline CDR1 is MGHRA and CDR2 is YSYEKL. The CDR3 loop spans 15 amino acids. Sequenced material: naive CD8+ T cells sorted from blood. The origin of this receptor is a man between 25 and 39 years old in good health. This chain joins TRBV4-1 and TRBJ1-5, with TRBD1 matching 7 bases. The CDR3 coding sequence is TGCGCCAGCAGCACCCGGGACAGTAGCAATCAGCCCCAGCATTTT. This sequence encodes CASSTRDSSNQPQHF.